Listed below are T cell receptor beta chains from one sample, sequenced in a study of shared clonotypes between healthy human individuals. Using immunoSEQ multiplex PCR, the repertoire was profiled, and TCRdb retains in-frame clones only, with some absent. In the table there are some 2.4 million clones, more than 85% of which are singletons. The sample comprised naive CD4+ T cells from PBMCs. Every receptor here comes from a man between 18 and 35 years old in good health. Some clones in this sample may be carry-over from other donors' samples. Each CDR3 is given with its conserved first and last residue. A D gene is named only where the DNA matches it firmly. Size tells how often a clone was seen (once, few, many) or the class of an expanded clone, and some rows leave it out.

D gene	V gene	clone size	J gene	CDR3 length	CDR3 protein	CDR3 DNA
TRBD1	TRBV19	.	TRBJ2-3	15	CASTRKGAGTDTQYF	TGTGCCAGTACCAGAAAGGGGGCCGGCACAGATACGCAGTATTTT
TRBD2	TRBV14	.	TRBJ2-5	15	CASSQTTSGVETQYF	TGTGCCAGCAGCCAGACGACTAGCGGGGTGGAGACCCAGTACTTC
.	TRBV7-9	.	TRBJ2-3	15	CASSLARDPTDTQYF	TGTGCCAGCAGCTTAGCTAGGGACCCCACAGATACGCAGTATTTT
.	TRBV7-2	once	TRBJ2-3	15	CASITGRVLTDTQYF	TGTGCCAGCATCACAGGGCGGGTGTTGACAGATACGCAGTATTTT
.	TRBV7-7	.	TRBJ2-1	12	CASSPNNNEQFF	TGTGCCAGCAGCCCGAACAACAATGAGCAGTTCTTC
TRBD2	TRBV30	.	TRBJ2-2	17	CAWRRFGSGDNTGELFF	TGTGCCTGGAGGCGGTTTGGGAGCGGGGACAACACCGGGGAGCTGTTTTTT
.	TRBV25-1	.	TRBJ2-1	13	CASSPPERGEQFF	TGTGCCAGCAGTCCCCCCGAAAGAGGTGAGCAGTTCTTC
.	TRBV19	once	TRBJ1-1	14	CASSMGRSWAEAFF	TGTGCCAGTAGTATGGGCAGAAGCTGGGCTGAAGCTTTCTTT
.	TRBV6-1	.	TRBJ2-4	14	CASSVPGGKNIQYF	TGTGCCAGCAGTGTGCCCGGGGGCAAAAACATTCAGTACTTC
TRBD2	TRBV29-1	.	TRBJ2-7	13	CSVETSGDYEQYF	TGCAGCGTTGAAACTAGCGGGGACTACGAGCAGTACTTC
TRBD2	TRBV28	.	TRBJ2-1	17	CASNHLGGLEASNEQFF	TGTGCCAGCAATCACCTCGGCGGACTAGAGGCCTCCAATGAGCAGTTCTTC
TRBD1	TRBV5-1	.	TRBJ2-7	15	CASSPRGTATYEQYF	TGCGCCAGCAGCCCGAGGGGGACAGCGACCTACGAGCAGTACTTC
.	TRBV4-1	.	TRBJ2-7	17	CASSQEGMRPYPYEQYF	TGCGCCAGCAGCCAAGAGGGGATGCGTCCCTACCCCTACGAGCAGTACTTC
.	TRBV4-3	.	TRBJ1-1	15	CASSQEKGTYTEAFF	TGCGCCAGCAGCCAAGAAAAGGGGACTTACACTGAAGCTTTCTTT
TRBD2	TRBV19	.	TRBJ2-7	14	CASSFGRGIYEQYF	TGTGCCAGTAGTTTCGGGAGGGGAATTTACGAGCAGTACTTC
TRBD2	TRBV4-1	few	TRBJ2-5	14	CASSQTSGQETQYF	TGCGCCAGCAGCCAAACTAGCGGCCAAGAGACCCAGTACTTC